This T cell receptor beta chain was captured in a study of regulatory T cells in long-lasting Graves disease. The TCR beta library used iRepertoire HTBI primers with Arm-PCR amplification of CDR3. In TCRdb, the multiplex PCR reads were re-called with MiXCR into one record per CDR3 protein. The sample lists around 450,000 distinct CDR3 sequences, 15% occurring once. Time point here: newly diagnosed GD, antithyroid drugs for less than 3 months. The TCR library was made from RNA extracted from PBMCs. This clonotype has ten or more counts. The sample was also linked to a second study, of T cells in Graves' hyperthyroidism and ophthalmopathy. As that report states: Stability of Graves' hyperthyroidism was defined as absent ophthalmopathy progression within 18 months. Diagnosing involved the use of clinical symptoms, serum thyroxine and TRAb, thyroid ultrasound and orbital computed tomography. First-round RT-PCR targeting the TCR CDR3 was performed with the HTBI primer set.

The sequence was collected from a woman between 25 and 40 years old with Graves disease. The specimen comprised peripheral blood mononuclear cells (PBMCs), sampled at new diagnosis, from a patient treated with antithyroid drugs.

The CDR3 nucleotides are TGTGCCAGCAGCTTAAGGCGGATCACAGATACGCAGTATTTT. This encodes CASSLRRITDTQYF. This chain links TRBV11-2 with TRBJ2-3; D unclear. V lost 2 bases to trimming and J lost 2 bases, with 8 bases between them. Germline loops: CDR1 SGHAT, CDR2 FQNNGV. The CDR3 is 14 amino acids.